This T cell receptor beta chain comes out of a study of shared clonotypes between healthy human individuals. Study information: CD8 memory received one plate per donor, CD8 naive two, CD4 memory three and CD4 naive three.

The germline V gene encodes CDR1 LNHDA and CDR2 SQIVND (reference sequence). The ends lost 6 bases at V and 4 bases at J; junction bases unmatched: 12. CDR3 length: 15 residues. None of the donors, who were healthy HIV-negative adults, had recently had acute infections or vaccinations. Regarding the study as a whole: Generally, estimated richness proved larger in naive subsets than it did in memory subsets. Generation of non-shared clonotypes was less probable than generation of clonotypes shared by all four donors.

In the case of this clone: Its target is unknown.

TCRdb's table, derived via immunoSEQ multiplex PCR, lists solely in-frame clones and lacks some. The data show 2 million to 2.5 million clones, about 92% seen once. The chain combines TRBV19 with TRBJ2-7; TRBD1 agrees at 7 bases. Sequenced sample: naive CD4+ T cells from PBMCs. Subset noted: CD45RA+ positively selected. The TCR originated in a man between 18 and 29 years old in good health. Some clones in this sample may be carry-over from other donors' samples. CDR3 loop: CASRNPRDSRYEQYF. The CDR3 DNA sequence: TGTGCCAGTAGGAATCCCAGGGACAGTCGATACGAGCAGTACTTC.